This T cell receptor (beta chain) originates from a study of blood T cell repertoires in COVID-19. Overall study context: COVID-19 samples from acute and convalescent phases originated in the United States, Italy and Spain. PBMCs, B-cell-depleted T cells, or T cells were the source of the cDNA or gDNA that made up the material.

As originally analysed: Amplification with reference gene primers provided the estimates of nucleated cell counts. Repertoires were generated with immunoSEQ multiplex PCR, while TCRdb's copy carries only in-frame clones and drops some. That table supplies the V and J calls and clone size; D and trimming were determined from the DNA. The sample shows fewer than 400,000 clones, around 80% of them seen only once. The CDR3 runs 11 residues. Germline values: CDR1 GTSNPN, CDR2 SVGIG (reference sequence). Losses at the gene ends were 5 bases for V and 5 bases for J; bases not matched to a gene: 0. Source material: peripheral blood. V is TRBV30 and J is TRBJ1-1, with TRBD1 matching over 9 bases. This clonotype was obtained from a man younger than 45 with active or convalescent COVID-19. CDR3 nucleotides: TGTGCCTGGGGACAGGGGACTGAAGCTTTCTTT. It encodes CAWGQGTEAFF.